This T cell receptor beta chain emerged from a study of shared clonotypes between healthy human individuals. Findings and limits, study-wide: With several donors compared, around 5.4% of naive CD4 clonotypes were shared. Against clonotypes common to all four donors, non-shared ones had lower generation probabilities.

Comments on this clone: Its antigen remains unknown.

Assay used: immunoSEQ multiplex PCR; TCRdb lists only in-frame clones, some missing. Of around 2,000,000 clones detected, about 95% appear once; the ten largest clones hold 1.1%. CD8 cells regarded as naive lacked CD45RO, were positively chosen for CCR7, and omitted terminally differentiated effector memory CD45RA+ cells. The CDR3 is 15 amino acids. Germline CDR1 reads SGHAT; CDR2 reads FQNNGV. Trimming left V 0 bases short and J 3 bases short, with 12 bases between. This sequence originates from a man between 18 and 29 years old in good health. The sample taken for sequencing was naive CD8+ T cells sorted from blood. The genes are TRBV11-2 and TRBJ2-7; D ambiguous. The CDR3 reads CASSLDLGDIYEQYF. The CDR3 DNA is TGTGCCAGCAGCTTAGATCTGGGCGACATCTACGAGCAGTACTTC.